This T cell receptor beta chain was sequenced in a study of blood T cell repertoires in COVID-19. Participants, about 18 to 90 years old, spanned fewer than 30 US areas. Symptom resolution, clearance, or two negative PCRs marked the recovered donors of Cohort 3. The CDR3 spans 13 residues. V gave up 3 bases and J gave up 6 bases; unmatched junction bases: 7. CDR1 and CDR2 from the germline V gene are GTSNPN and SVGIG (reference sequence). The table came from immunoSEQ multiplex PCR; TCRdb's copy has only in-frame clones and leaves some out. The table includes almost 250,000 clones, around 87% detected once.

The sequenced sample consisted of PBMCs or T cells enriched from blood (not recorded which). The sequence was obtained from a woman between 45 and 65 years old who had recovered from COVID-19. This chain uses TRBV30 with TRBJ1-2; 7 bases align to TRBD1. Here the CDR3 reads CAWSQGVDDGYTF. CDR3 nucleotide sequence: TGTGCCTGGAGCCAGGGGGTCGACGATGGCTACACCTTC.